This note documents a single TCR beta chain sequence. Positively selected for CCR7, the CD45RO-negative cells used as naive CD8 cells excluded terminally differentiated effector memory CD45RA+ cells. These data come from a study of shared clonotypes between healthy human individuals. The length of the CDR3 is 15 residues. Per the germline V gene, CDR1 is MNHEY and CDR2 is SMNVEV (reference sequence). Trimming took 3 bases from V and 5 from J, leaving 15 bases between them. Some clones are missing from TCRdb's copy, which holds only in-frame ones; the method was immunoSEQ multiplex PCR. The sample includes about 600,000 clones, 95% to 96% of them seen just once.

The chain has TRBV27 and TRBJ2-3; D unclear. The sequencing input was naive CD8+ T cells sorted from blood. This TCR was sampled from a woman in her 30s in good health. The CDR3 DNA follows: TGTGCCAGCAGTTTTCTAGAGACCCAGAGAGATACGCAGTATTTT. Its protein is CASSFLETQRDTQYF.